Shown below are 14 T cell receptor beta chains from a single sample sequenced in a study of neurological immune-mediated disorders. TCRdb re-analysed the 5' RACE reads in MiXCR, keeping a single row per CDR3 protein. The sample holds 28,000 or so distinct CDR3 sequences, roughly 12% seen once. The sequencing sample was made of PBMCs. The receptors stem from a man aged 55 to 70 in good health.

V is TRBV5-4 and J is TRBJ2-5, with TRBD1 identical over 7 bases. This CDR3 region has 14 residues. The germline V gene has CDR1 SGHNT and CDR2 YYREEE (reference sequence). V was pared by 4 bases and J by 2 bases, with 5 bases of the junction left unmatched. In DNA, the CDR3 is TGTGCCAGCAGCAATGACAGGGAGCAAGAGACCCAGTACTTC. Translation gives CASSNDREQETQYF.

In its sample, this clonotype was seen many times. The chain employs TRBV6-2 or TRBV6-3 and TRBJ2-1; D not resolved. Germline CDR1 and CDR2: MNHEY and SVGEGT. Trimming removed 10 bases from V and 3 bases from J, with 10 bases in between. The CDR3 has 12 residues. In nucleotides, the CDR3 is TGTGCCACCTCGGACGGCTACAATGAGCAGTTCTTC. Translation gives CATSDGYNEQFF.

In this sample, this clonotype turned up many times. V is TRBV12-3 or TRBV12-4 and J is TRBJ2-2; TRBD2 matches at 8 bases. The CDR3 runs 16 residues. V lost 3 bases, J lost 5 bases, and 8 bases stayed unmatched. Here the CDR3 DNA reads TGTGCCAGCAGTTTGGGAAGCGGGAGTTGGACCGGGGAGCTGTTTTTT. This sequence encodes CASSLGSGSWTGELFF.

The sample holds many counts of this clonotype. CDR3 region: CAISWTGGDEQFF. DNA of the CDR3: TGTGCCATCAGTTGGACAGGGGGCGATGAGCAGTTCTTC. The chain links TRBV10-3 to TRBJ2-1; 11 bases map to TRBD1. Trimming removed 5 bases from V and 8 bases from J; junction bases left unmatched: 2. The CDR3 has 13 residues. CDR1 ENHRY and CDR2 SYGVKD come from the germline V gene.

In this sample, this clonotype turned up once. With a much larger clone just one base away, this may be a read error. The rearrangement links TRBV3-1 to TRBJ1-5; possible D gene TRBD1, 6 bases. The CDR3 runs 16 residues. Trimming took off 1 base at V and 7 bases at J, with 17 bases between the two ends. Germline-derived CDR1 and CDR2 are LGHDT and YNNKEL (reference sequence). DNA of the CDR3: TGTGCCAGCAGCCAAGGGCCCCCAGGGGAAAGACAGCCCCAGCATTTT. Translation gives CASSQGPPGERQPQHF.

This clonotype occurred many times. The chain has TRBV29-1 and TRBJ2-7; 10 bases line up with TRBD1. Germline values: CDR1 SQVTM, CDR2 ANQGSEA. After removal of 0 bases from V and 2 bases from J, the junction contained 16 bases not matched to a gene. The CDR3 loop spans 19 amino acids. For the CDR3, the DNA is TGCAGCGTTGAAGAGGGCGGACAGGGGGGCTTTATTTCTACCTACGAGCAGTACTTC. It encodes CSVEEGGQGGFISTYEQYF.

This clonotype appeared many times. CDR3 sequence (DNA): TGCAGCGTTGATCAGGGCCCAGACAGCGATTATGGCTACACCTTC. Translation gives CSVDQGPDSDYGYTF. The gene calls are TRBV29-1 and TRBJ1-2; a possible D gene is TRBD1 (5 bases). The germline CDR1 and CDR2 sequences are SQVTM and ANQGSEA. The CDR3 consists of 15 residues. Trimming cost V 3 bases and J 5 bases, with 19 bases left between them.

This clonotype showed up many times. The V call is TRBV4-1, the J call TRBJ2-1; 11 bases map to TRBD2. The ends lost 2 bases at V and 2 bases at J; junction bases unmatched: 5. The CDR3 covers 17 residues. Germline V gives CDR1 MGHRA, CDR2 YSYEKL. The CDR3 nucleotides are TGCGCCAGCAGCCAAATTTTAGCGGGGGGGGCCTACAATGAGCAGTTCTTC. Translating it yields CASSQILAGGAYNEQFF.

This clonotype has ten or more counts. The chain joins TRBV5-1 to TRBJ1-5; the D is unclear. V was cut by 0 bases and J by 6 bases, with 10 bases left in between. This CDR3 has 14 amino acids. CDR1 is SGHRS, CDR2 YFSETQ, per germline. The CDR3: CASSLESGGQPQHF. The CDR3 nucleotides are TGCGCCAGCAGCTTGGAGTCGGGTGGTCAGCCCCAGCATTTT.

With respect to this clonotype: A much larger clone differs from this one at a single base, so this may be a read error. This chain uses TRBV27 with TRBJ1-2; 9 bases fit TRBD1. Germline V lookup: CDR1 MNHEY, CDR2 SMNVEV (reference sequence). The junction had 17 bases not matched to a gene; V was cut back by 10 bases and J by 8 bases. This CDR3 region has 15 residues. CDR3 sequence reads: CANSRVGTGIVGYTF. The DNA of the CDR3 is TGTGCCAACAGCCGGGTCGGGACAGGGATTGTCGGCTACACCTTC.

The CDR3 region has the DNA TGCGCCAGCAGCCAAATCTCCGGGGTGCAGTTCTTC. It specifies CASSQISGVQFF. The chain joins TRBV4-3 to TRBJ2-1; D is possibly TRBD2 (5 bases). CDR1 is LGHNA and CDR2 is YSLEER in the germline V gene. There are 12 residues in the CDR3. Trimming took off 2 bases at V and 12 bases at J, with 11 bases between the two ends.

This clonotype appeared many times. The chain couples TRBV7-3 to TRBJ2-1, with a weak D call TRBD2 (5 bases). The V and J ends lost 5 bases and 7 bases respectively, with 12 bases between them. This CDR3 has 13 amino acids. Germline CDR1 and CDR2: SGHTA and FQGTGA. The CDR3, as DNA: TGTGCCAGCAGCCACGATCCGGGGAATGAGCAGTTCTTC. Its protein product is CASSHDPGNEQFF.

This clonotype was observed many times. The rearrangement links TRBV24-1 to TRBJ2-1; 8 bases align to TRBD2. This CDR3 has 16 amino acids. Germline V gives CDR1 KGHDR, CDR2 SFDVKD. With V trimmed by 1 base and J by 6 bases, 7 bases remained unmatched. The CDR3 coding sequence is TGTGCCACCAGTGATTTCAGCGGGAGCCACCCCAATGAGCAGTTCTTC. This sequence encodes CATSDFSGSHPNEQFF.

This clonotype ranks as medium-sized. This chain connects TRBV10-3 to TRBJ2-1, with 16 bases aligning to TRBD2. The V gene's germline CDR1 is ENHRY and CDR2 SYGVKD. The CDR3 consists of 16 residues. The V and J ends lost 7 bases and 8 bases, in that order; junction bases with no gene match: 8. The CDR3 DNA reads TGTGCCATCAAGCTCGGGACTAGCGGGAGGGTGGATGAGCAGTTCTTC. Protein product: CAIKLGTSGRVDEQFF.